This T cell receptor beta chain was observed in a study of blood T cells in healthy people across ages. The study, taken as a whole, reports: The fall in TCR beta diversity per million T cells was roughly linear with age.

In this sample, this clonotype turned up a few times. Its antigen is still unknown. Together with a sample-barcoded 5' primer, a J-beta primer mix was included in a second PCR lasting roughly 6 to 12 cycles. The authors tagged each cDNA molecule using a template-switch adaptor with 12 random nucleotides. TCRdb passed the 5' RACE reads through MiXCR, listing each CDR3 protein once. The sample records 1 million or so distinct CDR3 sequences, more than 40% being singletons. From germline, CDR1 is MDHEN and CDR2 SYDVKM. The length of the CDR3 is 14 residues. The V end was cut by 5 bases, the J end by 7 bases, with 16 bases between.

The sample consisted of blood. The TCR comes from a woman aged 55-75 years in good health. The V call is TRBV28, the J call TRBJ2-3; the D gene could be TRBD1 or TRBD2 (6 bases each). Here the CDR3 reads CASSPGDTSNTQYF. The CDR3 DNA reads TGTGCCAGCAGTCCGGGGGACACATCCAATACGCAGTATTTT.